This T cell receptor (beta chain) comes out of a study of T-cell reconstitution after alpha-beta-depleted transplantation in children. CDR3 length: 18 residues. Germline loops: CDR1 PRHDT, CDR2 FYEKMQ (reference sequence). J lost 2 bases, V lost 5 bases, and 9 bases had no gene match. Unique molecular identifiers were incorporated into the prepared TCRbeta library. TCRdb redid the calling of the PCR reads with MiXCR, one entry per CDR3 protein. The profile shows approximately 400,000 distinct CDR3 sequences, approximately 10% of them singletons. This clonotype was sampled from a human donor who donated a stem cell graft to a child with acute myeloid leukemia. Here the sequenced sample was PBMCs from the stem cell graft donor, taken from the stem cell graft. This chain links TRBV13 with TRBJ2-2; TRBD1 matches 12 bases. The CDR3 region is CASSVKGQGAFNTGELFF. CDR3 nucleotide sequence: TGTGCCAGCAGCGTAAAGGGACAGGGGGCATTTAACACCGGGGAGCTGTTTTTT.